The rows below give T cell receptor beta chains drawn from one sample of a study of T-cell memory formation after mild COVID-19. TCRdb independently ran MiXCR on the 5' RACE reads; one entry per CDR3 protein. The table includes approximately 300,000 distinct CDR3 sequences, approximately 15% detected once. The sample was PBMCs or a T cell subset sorted from them (not recorded which). The receptors originated from a man between 18 and 29 years old who had mild COVID-19 (a few samples of this study predate the infection). Cell type and time point are not known. The CDR3 runs from the conserved cysteine through the conserved F or W. A D gene is named only where the DNA matches it firmly. Some rows mark clone size as missing; the rest say once, few, many or name a class of expanded clone.

>-|TRBV7-3|few|TRBJ1-1
TGTGCCAGCCGCCGGCAGGCGAACACTGAAGCTTTCTTT
CASRRQANTEAFF
>-|TRBV11-2|-|TRBJ2-7
TGTGCCAGCAGCTTCTACCAGTCCTACAAGCAGTACTTC
CASSFYQSYKQYF
>TRBD1|TRBV6-5|-|TRBJ1-1
TGTGCCAGCAGTTACGGGACAGGGGGCGACGCGAACACTGAAGCTTTCTTT
CASSYGTGGDANTEAFF
>-|TRBV4-1|-|TRBJ2-5
TGCGCCAGCGGACTAACTAGCCTGGAGACCCAGTACTTC
CASGLTSLETQYF
>-|TRBV6-6|-|TRBJ1-4
TGTGCCAGCAGCGACTCCGGGACGATTAGTGAAAAACTGTTTTTT
CASSDSGTISEKLFF
>-|TRBV6-1|-|TRBJ1-2
TGTGCCAGCAAGGAGGGGGTGGTACGATATGGCTACACCTTC
CASKEGVVRYGYTF
>-|TRBV6-5|-|TRBJ1-1
TGTGCCAGCAGTTACCTGTCCGGGCCGAACACTGAAGCTTTCTTT
CASSYLSGPNTEAFF
>TRBD2|TRBV12-3/TRBV12-4|few|TRBJ2-5
TGTGCCAGCAGTGGGACTAGCGGGGGGCGGGGGACCCAGTACTTC
CASSGTSGGRGTQYF
>TRBD1|TRBV7-9|many|TRBJ2-3
TGTGCCAGCAGCTCCTGGACAGGGGGCGAGACAGATACGCAGTATTTT
CASSSWTGGETDTQYF
>TRBD1|TRBV7-9|-|TRBJ1-2
TGTGCCAGCAGCCTCGAGGGGGGACAGGGCTTCGTCTATGGCTACACCTTC
CASSLEGGQGFVYGYTF
>TRBD1|TRBV20-1|-|TRBJ2-7
TGCAGTGCTGGGACATGGGACAGGGGACGCGACGAGCAGTACTTC
CSAGTWDRGRDEQYF
>TRBD1|TRBV6-2/TRBV6-3|few|TRBJ2-3
TGTGCCAGCAGTTACAGGGGACAGGCCGGGGCAGATACGCAGTATTTT
CASSYRGQAGADTQYF
>-|TRBV27|few|TRBJ1-6
TGTGCCAGCAGTTTAGAGGGGCCGAGGGGGAATTCACCCCTCCACTTT
CASSLEGPRGNSPLHF
>TRBD1|TRBV20-1|-|TRBJ2-7
TGCAGTGCTGCCGGGACAGCTTCCTACGAGCAGTACTTC
CSAAGTASYEQYF
>-|TRBV29-1|few|TRBJ2-7
TGCAGCGCAACGGAGCCCCGATCCGGGTTCTATGGCGTGCAGTACTTC
CSATEPRSGFYGVQYF
>TRBD2|TRBV20-1|-|TRBJ2-6
TGCAGTGCTAGACCGACCGGGGGGACCGGGGCCAACGTCCTGACTTTC
CSARPTGGTGANVLTF
>-|TRBV18|few|TRBJ2-3
TGTGCCAGCTCACCGGGACTCGGGATCACAGATACGCAGTATTTT
CASSPGLGITDTQYF
>TRBD1|TRBV5-1|few|TRBJ2-2
TGCGCCAGCAGCTTGGGCCCGGACAGGGCTTTAAACACCGGGGAGCTGTTTTTT
CASSLGPDRALNTGELFF
>-|TRBV5-1|-|TRBJ2-1
TGCGCCAGCAGCTTGGTAGCAGGTGAGCAGTTCTTC
CASSLVAGEQFF
>-|TRBV2|once|TRBJ2-3
TGTGCCAGCAGTGAAGCAGGAGCCTACACAGATACGCAGTATTTT
CASSEAGAYTDTQYF
>-|TRBV7-6|-|TRBJ2-5
TGTGCCAGCAGCTTAGAGGGCCGAGGGCGGGAGACCCAGTACTTC
CASSLEGRGRETQYF
>TRBD1|TRBV11-2|-|TRBJ1-2
TGTGCCAGCAGCTCAGACCTCCAGGGGGCGCGGGGCTACACCTTC
CASSSDLQGARGYTF
>TRBD2|TRBV4-1|-|TRBJ2-5
TGCGCCAGCAGCCCTATTCTAGCGGGGGGAGAGACCCAGTACTTC
CASSPILAGGETQYF
>TRBD2|TRBV6-2/TRBV6-3|-|TRBJ2-3
TGTGCCAGCATCCCCCTCCCGGCGGGGGGGCAAGAAGATACGCAGTATTTT
CASIPLPAGGQEDTQYF
>-|TRBV6-6|-|TRBJ1-2
TGTGCCAGCAGTTACGCGTCCCCCTCCTATGGCTACACCTTC
CASSYASPSYGYTF
>-|TRBV7-3|-|TRBJ2-7
TGTGCCAGCAGCTCGGGACCCCACACAAAGCAGTACTTC
CASSSGPHTKQYF
>-|TRBV20-1|few|TRBJ2-7
TGCAGTGCTAGACCCCGGCCAAACTACGAGCAGTACTTC
CSARPRPNYEQYF
>-|TRBV4-3|-|TRBJ2-1
TGCGCCAGCAGCCAAGGACGGGTTCAAGCCCGATCCAATGAGCAGTTCTTC
CASSQGRVQARSNEQFF
>TRBD1|TRBV5-4|-|TRBJ2-3
TGTGCCAGCAGTACGGACAGGGCCGGCACAGATACGCAGTATTTT
CASSTDRAGTDTQYF
>-|TRBV7-9|-|TRBJ2-1
TGTGCCAGCAGCCGAACCAACTCTAATAGTGAGCAGTTCTTC
CASSRTNSNSEQFF
>TRBD2|TRBV4-2|-|TRBJ2-2
TGTGCCAGCAGCCAACCAGCGGGGTTATCTCCCGGGGAGCTGTTTTTT
CASSQPAGLSPGELFF